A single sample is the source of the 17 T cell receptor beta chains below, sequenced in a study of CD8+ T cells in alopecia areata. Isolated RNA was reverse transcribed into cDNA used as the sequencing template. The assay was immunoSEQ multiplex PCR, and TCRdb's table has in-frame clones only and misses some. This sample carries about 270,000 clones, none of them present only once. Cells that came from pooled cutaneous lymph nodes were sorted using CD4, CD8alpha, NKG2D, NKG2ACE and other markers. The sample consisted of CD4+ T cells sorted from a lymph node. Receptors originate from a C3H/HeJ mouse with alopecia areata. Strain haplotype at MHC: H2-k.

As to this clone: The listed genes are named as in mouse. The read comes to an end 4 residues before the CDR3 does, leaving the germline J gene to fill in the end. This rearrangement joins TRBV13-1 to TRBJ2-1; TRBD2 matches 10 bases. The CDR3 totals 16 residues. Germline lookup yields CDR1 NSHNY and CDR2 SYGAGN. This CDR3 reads CASSDPRLGGGAEQFF. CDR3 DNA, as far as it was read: TGTGCCAGCAGTGATCCTCGACTGGGGGGTGGGGCT.

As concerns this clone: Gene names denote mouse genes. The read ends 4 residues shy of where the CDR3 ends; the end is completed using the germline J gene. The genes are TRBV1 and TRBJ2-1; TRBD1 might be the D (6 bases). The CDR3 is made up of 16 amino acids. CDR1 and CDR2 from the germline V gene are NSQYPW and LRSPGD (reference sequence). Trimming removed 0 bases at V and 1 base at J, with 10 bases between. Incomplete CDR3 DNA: TGCACCTGCAGTGCAGATCCGGGACAAAACTATGCT. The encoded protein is CTCSADPGQNYA. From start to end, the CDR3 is CTCSADPGQNYAEQFF.

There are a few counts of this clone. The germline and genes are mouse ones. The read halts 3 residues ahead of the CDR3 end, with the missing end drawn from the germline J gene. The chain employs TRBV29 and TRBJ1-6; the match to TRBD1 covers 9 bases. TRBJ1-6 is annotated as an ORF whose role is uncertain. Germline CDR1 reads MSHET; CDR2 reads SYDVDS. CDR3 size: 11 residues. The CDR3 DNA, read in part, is TGTGCTAGCAGGGGACAGGGGCCC. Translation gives CASRGQGP. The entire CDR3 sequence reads CASRGQGPLYF.

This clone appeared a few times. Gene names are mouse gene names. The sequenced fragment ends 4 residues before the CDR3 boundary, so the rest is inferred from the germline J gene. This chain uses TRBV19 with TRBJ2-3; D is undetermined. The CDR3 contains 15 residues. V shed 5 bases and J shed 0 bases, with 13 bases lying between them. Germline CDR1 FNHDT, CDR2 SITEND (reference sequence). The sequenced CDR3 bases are TGTGCCAGCAGAAACTTGGGTCCTAGTGCAGAA. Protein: CASRNLGPSAE. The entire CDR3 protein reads CASRNLGPSAETLYF.

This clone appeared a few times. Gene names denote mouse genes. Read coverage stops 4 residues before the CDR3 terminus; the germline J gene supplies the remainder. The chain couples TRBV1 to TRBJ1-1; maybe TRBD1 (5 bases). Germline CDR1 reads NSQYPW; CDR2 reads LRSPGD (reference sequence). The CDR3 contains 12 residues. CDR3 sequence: CTCSVPTAEVFF. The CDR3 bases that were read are TGCACCTGCAGTGTTCCGACAGCA. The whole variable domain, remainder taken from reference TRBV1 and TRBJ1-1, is VTLLEQNPRWRLVPRGQAVNLRCILKNSQYPWMSWYQQDLQKQLQWLFTLRSPGDKEVKSLPGADYLATRVTDTELRLQVANMSQGRTLYCTCSVPTAEVFFGKGTRLTVV.

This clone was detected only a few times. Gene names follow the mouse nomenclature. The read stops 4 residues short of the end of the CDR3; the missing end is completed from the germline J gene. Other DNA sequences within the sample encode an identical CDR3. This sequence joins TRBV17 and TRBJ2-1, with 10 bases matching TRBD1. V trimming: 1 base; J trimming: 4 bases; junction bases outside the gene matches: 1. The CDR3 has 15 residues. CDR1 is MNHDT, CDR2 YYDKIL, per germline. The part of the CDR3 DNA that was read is TGTGCTAGCAGTAGAGGGACAGGGGGGTATGCT. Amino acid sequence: CASSRGTGGYA. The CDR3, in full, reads CASSRGTGGYAEQFF.

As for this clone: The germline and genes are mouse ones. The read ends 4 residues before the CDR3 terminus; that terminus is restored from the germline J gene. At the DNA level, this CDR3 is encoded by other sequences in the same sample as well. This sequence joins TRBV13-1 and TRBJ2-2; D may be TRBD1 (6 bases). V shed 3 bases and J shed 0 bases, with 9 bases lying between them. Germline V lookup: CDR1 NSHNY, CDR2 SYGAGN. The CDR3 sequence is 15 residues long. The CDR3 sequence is CASSVQGSNTGQLYF. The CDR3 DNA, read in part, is TGTGCCAGCAGTGTACAGGGATCAAACACCGGG.

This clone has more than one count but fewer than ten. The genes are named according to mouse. The CDR3 bases that were read are TGTGCCAGCGGTGAAAGGGGGGGGCGCTCT. It specifies CASGERGGRS. The complete CDR3 sequence is CASGERGGRSEQFF. The V call is TRBV13-2, the J call TRBJ2-1; 8 positions agree with TRBD2. The read ends 4 residues before the CDR3 terminus; that terminus is restored from the germline J gene. The CDR3 covers 14 residues. Germline lookup yields CDR1 NNHNN and CDR2 SYGAGS (reference sequence).

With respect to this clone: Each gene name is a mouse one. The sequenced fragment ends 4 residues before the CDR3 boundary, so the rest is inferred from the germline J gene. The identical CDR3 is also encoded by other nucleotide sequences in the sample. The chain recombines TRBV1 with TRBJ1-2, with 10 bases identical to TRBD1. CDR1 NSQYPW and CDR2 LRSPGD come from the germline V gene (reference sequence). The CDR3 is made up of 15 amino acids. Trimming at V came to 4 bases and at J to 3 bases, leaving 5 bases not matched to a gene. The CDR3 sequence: CTCSGSTGGDSDYTF. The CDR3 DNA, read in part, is TGCACCTGCAGTGGCTCGACAGGGGGCGACTCC.

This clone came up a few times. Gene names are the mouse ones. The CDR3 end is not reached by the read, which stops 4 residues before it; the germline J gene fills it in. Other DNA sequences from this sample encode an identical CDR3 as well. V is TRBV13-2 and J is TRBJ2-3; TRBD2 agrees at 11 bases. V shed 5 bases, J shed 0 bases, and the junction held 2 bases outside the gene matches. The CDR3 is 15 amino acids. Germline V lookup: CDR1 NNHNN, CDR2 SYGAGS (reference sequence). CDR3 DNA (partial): TGTGCCAGCGGAGGGACTGGGGGCAGTGCAGAA. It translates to CASGGTGGSAE. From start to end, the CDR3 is CASGGTGGSAETLYF.

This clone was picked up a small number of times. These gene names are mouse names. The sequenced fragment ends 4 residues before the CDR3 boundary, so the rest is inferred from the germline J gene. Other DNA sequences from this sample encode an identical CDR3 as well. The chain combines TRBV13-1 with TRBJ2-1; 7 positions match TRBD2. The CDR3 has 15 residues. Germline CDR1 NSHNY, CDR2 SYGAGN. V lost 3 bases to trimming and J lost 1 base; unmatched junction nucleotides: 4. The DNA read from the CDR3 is TGTGCCAGCAGTGGGTCCTGGGGGAACTATGCT. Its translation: CASSGSWGNYA. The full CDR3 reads CASSGSWGNYAEQFF.

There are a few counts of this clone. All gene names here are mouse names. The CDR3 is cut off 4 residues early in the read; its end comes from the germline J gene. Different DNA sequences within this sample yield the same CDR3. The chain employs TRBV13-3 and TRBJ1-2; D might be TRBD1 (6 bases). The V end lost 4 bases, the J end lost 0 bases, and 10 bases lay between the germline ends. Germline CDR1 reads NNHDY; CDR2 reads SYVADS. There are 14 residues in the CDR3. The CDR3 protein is CASSKQGANSDYTF. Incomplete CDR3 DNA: TGTGCCAGCAGTAAACAGGGAGCAAACTCC.

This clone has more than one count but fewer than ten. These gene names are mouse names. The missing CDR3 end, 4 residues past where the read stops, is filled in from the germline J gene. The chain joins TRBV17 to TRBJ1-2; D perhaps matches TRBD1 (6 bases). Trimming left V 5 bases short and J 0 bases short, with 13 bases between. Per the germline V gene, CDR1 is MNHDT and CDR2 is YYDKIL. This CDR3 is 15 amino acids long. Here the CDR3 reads CASSENRDANSDYTF. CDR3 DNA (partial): TGTGCTAGCAGTGAAAACAGGGATGCAAACTCC.

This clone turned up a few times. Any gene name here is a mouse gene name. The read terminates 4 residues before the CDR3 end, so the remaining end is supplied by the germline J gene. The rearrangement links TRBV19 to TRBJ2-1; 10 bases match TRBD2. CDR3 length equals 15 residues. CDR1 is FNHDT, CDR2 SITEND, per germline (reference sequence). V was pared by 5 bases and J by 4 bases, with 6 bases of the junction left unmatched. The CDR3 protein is CASSPNWGGYAEQFF. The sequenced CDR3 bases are TGTGCCAGCAGCCCGAACTGGGGGGGGTATGCT.

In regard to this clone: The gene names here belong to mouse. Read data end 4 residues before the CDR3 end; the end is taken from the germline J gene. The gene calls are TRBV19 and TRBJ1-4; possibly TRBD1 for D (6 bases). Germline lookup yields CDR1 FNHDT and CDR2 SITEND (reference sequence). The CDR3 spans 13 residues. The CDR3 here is CASSARDIERLFF. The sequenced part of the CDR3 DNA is TGTGCCAGCAGTGCTCGGGACATCGAA.

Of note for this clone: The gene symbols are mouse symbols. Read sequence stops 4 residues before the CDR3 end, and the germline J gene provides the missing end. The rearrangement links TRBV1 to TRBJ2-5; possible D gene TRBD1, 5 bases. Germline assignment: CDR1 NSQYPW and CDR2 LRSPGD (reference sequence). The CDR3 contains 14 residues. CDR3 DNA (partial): TGCACCTGCAGTGCAGACAGGGAGGAAGAC. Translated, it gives CTCSADREED. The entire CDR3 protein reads CTCSADREEDTQYF.

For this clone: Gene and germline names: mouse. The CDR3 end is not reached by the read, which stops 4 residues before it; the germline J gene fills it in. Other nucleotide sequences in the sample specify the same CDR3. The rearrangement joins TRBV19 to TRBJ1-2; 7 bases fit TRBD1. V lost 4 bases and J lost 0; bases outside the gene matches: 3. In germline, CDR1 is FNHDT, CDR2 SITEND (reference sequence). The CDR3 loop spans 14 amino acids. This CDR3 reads CASSHRGANSDYTF. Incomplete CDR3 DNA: TGTGCCAGCAGTCACAGGGGCGCAAACTCC.